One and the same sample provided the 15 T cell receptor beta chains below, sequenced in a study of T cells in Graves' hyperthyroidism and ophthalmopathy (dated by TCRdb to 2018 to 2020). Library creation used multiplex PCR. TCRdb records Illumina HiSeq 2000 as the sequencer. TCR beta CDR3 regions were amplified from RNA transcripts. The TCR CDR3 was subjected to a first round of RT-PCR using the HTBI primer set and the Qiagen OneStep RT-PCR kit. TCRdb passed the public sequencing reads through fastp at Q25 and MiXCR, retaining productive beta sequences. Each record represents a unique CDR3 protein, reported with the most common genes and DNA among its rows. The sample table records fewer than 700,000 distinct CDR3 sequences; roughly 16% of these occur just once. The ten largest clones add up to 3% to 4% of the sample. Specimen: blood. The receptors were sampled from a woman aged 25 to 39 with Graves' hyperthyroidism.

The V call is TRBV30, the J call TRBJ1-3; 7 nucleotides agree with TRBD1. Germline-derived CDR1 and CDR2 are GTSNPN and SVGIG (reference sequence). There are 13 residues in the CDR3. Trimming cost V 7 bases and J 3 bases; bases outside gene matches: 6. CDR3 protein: CAYPDRVGNTIYF. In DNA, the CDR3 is TGTGCCTATCCAGACAGGGTTGGAAACACCATATATTTT.

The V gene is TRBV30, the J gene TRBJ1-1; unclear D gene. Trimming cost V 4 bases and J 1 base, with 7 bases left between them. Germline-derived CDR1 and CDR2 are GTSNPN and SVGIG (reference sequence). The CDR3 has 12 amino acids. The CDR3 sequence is CAWKGANTEAFF. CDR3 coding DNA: TGTGCCTGGAAGGGAGCGAACACTGAAGCTTTCTTT.

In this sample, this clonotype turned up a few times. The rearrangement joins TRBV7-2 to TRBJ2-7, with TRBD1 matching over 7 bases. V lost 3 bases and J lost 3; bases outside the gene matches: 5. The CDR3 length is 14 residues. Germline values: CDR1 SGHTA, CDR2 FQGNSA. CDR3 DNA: TGTGCCAGCAGCTTTCAGACAGGGATCTACGAGCAGTACTTC. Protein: CASSFQTGIYEQYF.

CDR3 in DNA: TGTGCCAGCAGCCGCGACAGGACCCTCTCCTACGAGCAGTACTTC. Amino acid sequence: CASSRDRTLSYEQYF. The chain employs TRBV12-3 or TRBV12-4 and TRBJ2-7, with TRBD1 as a possible D gene (6 bases). This CDR3 is 15 amino acids long. V shed 6 bases and J shed 0 bases, with 15 bases lying between them.

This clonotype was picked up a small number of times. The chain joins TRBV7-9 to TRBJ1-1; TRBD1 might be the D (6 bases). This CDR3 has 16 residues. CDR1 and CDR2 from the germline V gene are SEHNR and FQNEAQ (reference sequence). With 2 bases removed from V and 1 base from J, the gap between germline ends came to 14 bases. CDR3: CASSLSGGRKNTEAFF. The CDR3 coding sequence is TGTGCCAGCAGCTTATCTGGGGGGCGAAAGAACACTGAAGCTTTCTTT. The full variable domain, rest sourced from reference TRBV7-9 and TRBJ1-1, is DTGVSQNPRHKITKRGQNVTFRCDPISEHNRLYWYRQTLGQGPEFLTYFQNEAQLEKSRLLSDRFSAERPKGSFSTLEIQRTEQGDSAMYLCASSLSGGRKNTEAFFGQGTRLTVV.

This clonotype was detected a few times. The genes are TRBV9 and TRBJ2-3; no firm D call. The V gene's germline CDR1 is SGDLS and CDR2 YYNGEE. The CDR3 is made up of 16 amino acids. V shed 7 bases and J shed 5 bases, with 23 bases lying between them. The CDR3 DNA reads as TGTGCCAGCGGTGGACCGGTGAAGGGCCGAATAGATACGCAGTATTTT. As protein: CASGGPVKGRIDTQYF.

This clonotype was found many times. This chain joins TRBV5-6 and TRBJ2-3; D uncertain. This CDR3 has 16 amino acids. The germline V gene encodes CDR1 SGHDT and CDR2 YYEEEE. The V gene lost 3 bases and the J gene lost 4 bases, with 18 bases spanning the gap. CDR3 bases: TGTGCCAGCAGCTCATCCCCGACGGTTCGCGCAGATACGCAGTATTTT. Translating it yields CASSSSPTVRADTQYF.

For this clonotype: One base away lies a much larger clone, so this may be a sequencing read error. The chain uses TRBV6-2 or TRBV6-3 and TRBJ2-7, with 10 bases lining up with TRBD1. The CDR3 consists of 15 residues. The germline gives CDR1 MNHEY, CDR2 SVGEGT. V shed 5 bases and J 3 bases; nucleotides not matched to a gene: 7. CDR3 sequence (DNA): TGTGCCAGCAGTGAAGCCGGGACAGGGGTCTACGAGCAGTACTTC. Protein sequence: CASSEAGTGVYEQYF.

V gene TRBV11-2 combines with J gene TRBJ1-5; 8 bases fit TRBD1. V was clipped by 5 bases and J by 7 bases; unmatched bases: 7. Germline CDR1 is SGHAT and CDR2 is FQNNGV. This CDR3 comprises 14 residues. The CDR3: CASSTGQGRQPQHF. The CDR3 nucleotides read TGTGCCAGCAGCACCGGACAGGGACGGCAGCCCCAGCATTTT.

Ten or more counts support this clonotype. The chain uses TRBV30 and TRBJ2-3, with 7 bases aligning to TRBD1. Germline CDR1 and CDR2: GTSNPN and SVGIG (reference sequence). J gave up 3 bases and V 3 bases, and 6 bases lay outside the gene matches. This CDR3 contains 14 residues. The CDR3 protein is CAWRAQGSTDTQYF. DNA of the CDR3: TGTGCCTGGAGAGCACAGGGGAGTACAGATACGCAGTATTTT.

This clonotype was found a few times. Here the CDR3 reads CASSLQGATDTEAFF. CDR3 nucleotide sequence: TGCGCCAGCAGCTTGCAGGGGGCGACGGACACTGAAGCTTTCTTT. V gene TRBV5-1 combines with J gene TRBJ1-1; 8 bases map to TRBD1. In germline, CDR1 is SGHRS, CDR2 YFSETQ. V trimming: 1 base; J trimming: 3 bases; junction bases outside the gene matches: 5. CDR3 length: 15 residues.

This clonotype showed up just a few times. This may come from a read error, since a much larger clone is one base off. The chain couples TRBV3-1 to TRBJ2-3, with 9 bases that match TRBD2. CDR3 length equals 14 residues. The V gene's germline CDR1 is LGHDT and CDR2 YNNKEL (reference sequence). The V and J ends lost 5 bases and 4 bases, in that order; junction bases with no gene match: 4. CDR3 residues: CASSTGLAADTQYF. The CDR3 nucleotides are TGTGCCAGCAGCACGGGACTAGCAGCAGATACGCAGTATTTT.

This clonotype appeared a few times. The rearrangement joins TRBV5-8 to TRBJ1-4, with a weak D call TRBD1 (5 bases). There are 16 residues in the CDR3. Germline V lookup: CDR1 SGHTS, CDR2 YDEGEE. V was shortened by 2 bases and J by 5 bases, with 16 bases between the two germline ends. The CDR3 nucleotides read TGTGCCAGCAGCTTAGGGTCCGACAGATCAAATGAAAAACTGTTTTTT. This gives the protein CASSLGSDRSNEKLFF.

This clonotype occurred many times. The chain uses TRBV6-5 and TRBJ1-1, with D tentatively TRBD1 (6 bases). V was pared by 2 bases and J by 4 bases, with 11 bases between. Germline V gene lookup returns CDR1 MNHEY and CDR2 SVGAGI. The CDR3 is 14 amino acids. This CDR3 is CASSYDRGGTEAFF. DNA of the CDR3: TGTGCCAGCAGTTACGATCGAGGGGGCACTGAAGCTTTCTTT.

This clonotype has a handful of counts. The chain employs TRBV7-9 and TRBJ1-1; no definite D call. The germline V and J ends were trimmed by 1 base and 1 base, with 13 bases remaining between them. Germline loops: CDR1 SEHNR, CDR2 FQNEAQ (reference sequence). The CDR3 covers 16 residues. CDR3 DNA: TGTGCCAGCAGCTTAGTGCCCCCTACCGGGAACACTGAAGCTTTCTTT. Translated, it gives CASSLVPPTGNTEAFF.